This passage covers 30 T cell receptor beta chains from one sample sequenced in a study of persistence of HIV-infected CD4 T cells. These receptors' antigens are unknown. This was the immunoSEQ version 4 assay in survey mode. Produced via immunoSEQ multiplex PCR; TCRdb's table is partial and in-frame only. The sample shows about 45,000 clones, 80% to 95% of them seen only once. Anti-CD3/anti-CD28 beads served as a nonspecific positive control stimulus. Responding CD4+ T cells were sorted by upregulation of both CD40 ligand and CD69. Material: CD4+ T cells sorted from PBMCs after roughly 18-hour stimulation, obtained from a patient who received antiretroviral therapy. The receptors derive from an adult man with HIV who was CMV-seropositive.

The CDR3 protein is CASSLRGNTEAFF. CDR3 DNA sequence: TGTGCCAGCAGCTTAAGGGGGAACACTGAAGCTTTCTTT. The chain joins TRBV7-2 to TRBJ1-1; the D gene is possibly TRBD1 (5 bases). V was clipped by 2 bases and J by 1 base, with 5 bases between them. Germline loops: CDR1 SGHTA, CDR2 FQGNSA. This CDR3 has 13 amino acids.

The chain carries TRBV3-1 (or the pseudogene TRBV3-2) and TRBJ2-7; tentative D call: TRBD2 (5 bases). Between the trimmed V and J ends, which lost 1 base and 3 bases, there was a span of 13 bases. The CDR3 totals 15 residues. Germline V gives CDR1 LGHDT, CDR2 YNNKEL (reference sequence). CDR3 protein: CASSQGTSSYYEQYF. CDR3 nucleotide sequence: TGTGCCAGCAGCCAAGGAACTAGTTCGTACTACGAGCAGTACTTC.

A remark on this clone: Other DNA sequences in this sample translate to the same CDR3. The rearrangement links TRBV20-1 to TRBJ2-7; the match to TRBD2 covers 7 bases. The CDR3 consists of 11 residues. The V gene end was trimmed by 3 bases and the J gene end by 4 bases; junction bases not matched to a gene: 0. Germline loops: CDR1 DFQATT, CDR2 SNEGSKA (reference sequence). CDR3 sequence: CSARGGYEQYF. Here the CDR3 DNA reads TGCAGTGCTAGGGGGGGGTACGAGCAGTACTTC.

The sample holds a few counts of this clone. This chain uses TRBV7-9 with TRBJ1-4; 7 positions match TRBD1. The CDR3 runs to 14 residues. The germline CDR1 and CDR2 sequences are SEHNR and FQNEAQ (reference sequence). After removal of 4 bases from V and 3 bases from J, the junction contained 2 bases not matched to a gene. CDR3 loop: CASSSGQSNEKLFF. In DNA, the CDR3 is TGTGCCAGCAGCTCGGGACAGTCTAATGAAAAACTGTTTTTT.

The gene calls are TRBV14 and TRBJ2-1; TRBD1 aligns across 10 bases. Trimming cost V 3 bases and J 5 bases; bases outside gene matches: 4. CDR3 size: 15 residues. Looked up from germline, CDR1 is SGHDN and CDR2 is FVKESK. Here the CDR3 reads CASSQGQGYHNEQFF. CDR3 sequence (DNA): TGTGCCAGCAGCCAGGGACAGGGGTACCACAATGAGCAGTTCTTC.

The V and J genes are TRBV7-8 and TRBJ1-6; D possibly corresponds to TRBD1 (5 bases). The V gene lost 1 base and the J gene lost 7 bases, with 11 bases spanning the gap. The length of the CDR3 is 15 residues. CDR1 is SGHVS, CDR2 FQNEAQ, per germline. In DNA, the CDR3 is TGTGCCAGCAGCTTAGTTGTCAGGGAAAATTCACCCCTCCACTTT. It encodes CASSLVVRENSPLHF.

DNA for the CDR3: TGTGCTAGTGGTTTGGACCCCCGGGGTAGGGCTGAAGCTTTCTTT. This translates into CASGLDPRGRAEAFF. The chain joins TRBV12-5 to TRBJ1-1; no definite D call. Germline CDR1 reads LGHNT; CDR2 reads FRNRAP. Trimming cost V 1 base and J 6 bases, with 15 bases left between them. The CDR3 extends over 15 amino acids.

In DNA, the CDR3 is TGTGCCAGCACCTCTCTGACAGGGCCCTCCTACGAGCAGTACTTC. Encoded protein: CASTSLTGPSYEQYF. The J gene is TRBJ2-7, the V gene TRBV28; TRBD1 agrees at 7 bases. Trimming at V came to 7 bases and at J to 0 bases, leaving 9 bases not matched to a gene. This CDR3 is built from 15 residues. Germline V CDR1 and CDR2: MDHEN, SYDVKM. Based on the CDR3 plus reference TRBV28 and TRBJ2-7, the full variable domain is DVKVTQSSRYLVKRTGEKVFLECVQDMDHENMFWYRQDPGLGLRLIYFSYDVKMKEKGDIPEGYSVSREKKERFSLILESASTNQTSMYLCASTSLTGPSYEQYFGPGTRLTVT.

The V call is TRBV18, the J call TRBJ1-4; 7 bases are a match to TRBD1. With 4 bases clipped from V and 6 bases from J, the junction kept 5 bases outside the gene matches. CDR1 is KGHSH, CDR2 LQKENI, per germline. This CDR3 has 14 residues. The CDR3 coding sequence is TGTGCCAGCTCACGACAGGGAGCGGATGAAAAACTGTTTTTT. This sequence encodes CASSRQGADEKLFF. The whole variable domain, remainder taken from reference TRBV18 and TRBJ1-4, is NAGVMQNPRHLVRRRGQEARLRCSPMKGHSHVYWYRQLPEEGLKFMVYLQKENIIDESGMPKERFSAEFPKEGPSILRIQQVVRGDSAAYFCASSRQGADEKLFFGSGTQLSVL.

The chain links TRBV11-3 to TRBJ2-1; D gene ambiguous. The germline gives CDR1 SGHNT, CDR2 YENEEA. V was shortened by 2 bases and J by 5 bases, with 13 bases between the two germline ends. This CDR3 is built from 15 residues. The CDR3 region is CASSLSLSGDNEQFF. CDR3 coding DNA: TGTGCCAGCAGCTTAAGTCTCTCTGGCGACAATGAGCAGTTCTTC.

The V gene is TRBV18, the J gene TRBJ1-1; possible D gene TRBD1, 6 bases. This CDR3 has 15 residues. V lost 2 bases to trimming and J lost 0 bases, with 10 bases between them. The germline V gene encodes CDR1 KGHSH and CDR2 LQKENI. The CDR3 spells CASSPLEGVNTEAFF. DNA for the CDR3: TGTGCCAGCTCACCATTGGAGGGGGTGAACACTGAAGCTTTCTTT.

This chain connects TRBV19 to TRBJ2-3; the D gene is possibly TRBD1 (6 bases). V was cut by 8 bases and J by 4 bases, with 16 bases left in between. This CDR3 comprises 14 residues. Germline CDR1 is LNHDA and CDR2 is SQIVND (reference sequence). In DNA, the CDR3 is TGTGCCAGTTCCCAGGGGTTAGTCCCAGATACGCAGTATTTT. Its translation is CASSQGLVPDTQYF. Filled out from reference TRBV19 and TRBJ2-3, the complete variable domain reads DGGITQSPKYLFRKEGQNVTLSCEQNLNHDAMYWYRQDPGQGLRLIYYSQIVNDFQKGDIAEGYSVSREKKESFPLTVTSAQKNPTAFYLCASSQGLVPDTQYFGPGTRLTVL.

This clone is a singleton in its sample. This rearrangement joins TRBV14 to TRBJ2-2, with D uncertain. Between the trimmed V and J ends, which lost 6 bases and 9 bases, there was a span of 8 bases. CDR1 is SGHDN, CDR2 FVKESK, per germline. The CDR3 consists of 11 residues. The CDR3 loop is CASRHGWELFF. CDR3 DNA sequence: TGTGCCAGCAGGCACGGTTGGGAGCTGTTTTTT.

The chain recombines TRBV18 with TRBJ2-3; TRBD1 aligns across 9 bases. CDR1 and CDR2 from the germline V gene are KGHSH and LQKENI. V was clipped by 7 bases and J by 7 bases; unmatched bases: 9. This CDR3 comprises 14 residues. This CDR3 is CASFSGQGRNTQYF. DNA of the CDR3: TGTGCCAGCTTTTCTGGACAGGGGAGAAATACGCAGTATTTT.

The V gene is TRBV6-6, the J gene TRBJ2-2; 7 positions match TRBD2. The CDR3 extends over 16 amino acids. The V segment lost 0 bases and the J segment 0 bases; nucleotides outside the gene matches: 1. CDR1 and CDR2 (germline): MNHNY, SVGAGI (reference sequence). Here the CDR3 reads CASSYSGTTNTGELFF. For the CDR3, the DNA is TGTGCCAGCAGTTACTCCGGGACTACGAACACCGGGGAGCTGTTTTTT.

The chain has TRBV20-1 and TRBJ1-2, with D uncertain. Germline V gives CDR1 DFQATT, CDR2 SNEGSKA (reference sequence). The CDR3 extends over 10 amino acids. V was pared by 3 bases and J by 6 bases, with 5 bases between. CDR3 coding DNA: TGCAGTGCTAGCCGAAATGGCTACACCTTC. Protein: CSASRNGYTF.

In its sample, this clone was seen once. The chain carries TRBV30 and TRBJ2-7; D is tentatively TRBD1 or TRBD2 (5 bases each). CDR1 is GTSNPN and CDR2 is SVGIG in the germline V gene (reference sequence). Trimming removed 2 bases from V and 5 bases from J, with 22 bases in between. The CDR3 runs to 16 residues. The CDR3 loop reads CAWSNPGQGFINEQYF. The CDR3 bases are TGTGCCTGGAGTAACCCGGGGCAGGGATTCATCAACGAGCAGTACTTC.

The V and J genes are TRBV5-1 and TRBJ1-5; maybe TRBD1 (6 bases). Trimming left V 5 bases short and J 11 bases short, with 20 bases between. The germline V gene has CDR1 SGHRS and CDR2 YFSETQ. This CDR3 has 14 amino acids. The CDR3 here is CASSRTGHHRSQHF. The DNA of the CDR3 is TGCGCCAGCAGTCGGACGGGACACCACCGGTCCCAGCATTTT.

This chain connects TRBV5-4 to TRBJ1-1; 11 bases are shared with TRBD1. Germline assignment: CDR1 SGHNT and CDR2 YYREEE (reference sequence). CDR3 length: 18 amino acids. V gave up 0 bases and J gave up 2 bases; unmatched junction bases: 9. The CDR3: CASSLGTGGRAVNTEAFF. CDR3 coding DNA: TGTGCCAGCAGCTTGGGGACAGGGGGCAGAGCGGTCAACACTGAAGCTTTCTTT.

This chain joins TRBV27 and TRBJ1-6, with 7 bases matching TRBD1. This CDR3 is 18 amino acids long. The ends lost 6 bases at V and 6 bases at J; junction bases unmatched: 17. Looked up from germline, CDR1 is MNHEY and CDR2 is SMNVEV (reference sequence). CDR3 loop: CASSREARGGIANSPLHF. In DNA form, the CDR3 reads TGTGCCAGCAGCCGGGAAGCCAGGGGGGGCATAGCTAATTCACCCCTCCACTTT.

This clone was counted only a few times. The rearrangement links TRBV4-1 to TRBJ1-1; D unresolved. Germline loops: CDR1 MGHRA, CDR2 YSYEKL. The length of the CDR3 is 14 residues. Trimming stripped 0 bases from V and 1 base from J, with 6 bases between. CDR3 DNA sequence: TGCGCCAGCAGCCAAGAAGTAGAGAACACTGAAGCTTTCTTT. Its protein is CASSQEVENTEAFF.

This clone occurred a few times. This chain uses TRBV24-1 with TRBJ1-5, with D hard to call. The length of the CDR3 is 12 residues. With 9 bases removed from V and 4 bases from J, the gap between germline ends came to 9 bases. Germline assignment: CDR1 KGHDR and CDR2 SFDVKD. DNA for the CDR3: TGTGCCACCTCCTCAGGTAATCAGCCCCAGCATTTT. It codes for CATSSGNQPQHF.

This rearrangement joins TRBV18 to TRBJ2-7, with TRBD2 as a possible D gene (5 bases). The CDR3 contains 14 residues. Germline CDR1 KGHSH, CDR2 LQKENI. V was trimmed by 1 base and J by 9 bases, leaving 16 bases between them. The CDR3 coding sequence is TGTGCCAGCTCACCACTTTCGGGGAGCGAGGCGCAGTACTTC. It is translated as CASSPLSGSEAQYF.

The CDR3 loop is CASSIVLGGYEQYF. Written as DNA, the CDR3 is TGTGCCAGTAGTATAGTCCTGGGAGGGTACGAGCAGTACTTC. The chain joins TRBV19 to TRBJ2-7; 7 bases line up with TRBD2. Trimming at V came to 1 base and at J to 4 bases, leaving 4 bases not matched to a gene. The CDR3 consists of 14 residues. The germline V gene has CDR1 LNHDA and CDR2 SQIVND (reference sequence).

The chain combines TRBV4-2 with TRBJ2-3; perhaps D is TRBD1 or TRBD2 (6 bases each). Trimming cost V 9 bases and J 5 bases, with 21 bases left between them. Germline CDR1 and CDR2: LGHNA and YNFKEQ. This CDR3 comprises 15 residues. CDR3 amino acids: CASGTGAGPEDTQYF. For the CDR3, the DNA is TGTGCCAGTGGTACGGGGGCGGGGCCGGAAGATACGCAGTATTTT.

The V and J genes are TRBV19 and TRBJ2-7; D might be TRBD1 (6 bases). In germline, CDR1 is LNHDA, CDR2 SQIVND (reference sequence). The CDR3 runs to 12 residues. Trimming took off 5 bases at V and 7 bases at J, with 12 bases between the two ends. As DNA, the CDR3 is TGTGCCAGTAGTCGGACCCAGGGGGAGCAGTACTTC. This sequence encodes CASSRTQGEQYF.

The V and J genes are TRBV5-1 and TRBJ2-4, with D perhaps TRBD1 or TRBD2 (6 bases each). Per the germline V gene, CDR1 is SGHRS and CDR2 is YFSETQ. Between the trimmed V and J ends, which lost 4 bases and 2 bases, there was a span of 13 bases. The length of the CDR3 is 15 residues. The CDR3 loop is CASSRLGGTKNIQYF. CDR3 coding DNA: TGCGCCAGCAGCCGACTAGGGGGGACCAAAAACATTCAGTACTTC.

The CDR3 DNA follows: TGTGCCAGCAGCGTAGAGAAGAGGACAGGGGGCGCAGCCTATGGCTACACCTTC. It yields the protein CASSVEKRTGGAAYGYTF. The chain employs TRBV9 and TRBJ1-2; TRBD1 agrees at 11 bases. Germline values: CDR1 SGDLS, CDR2 YYNGEE. This CDR3 is 18 amino acids long. V lost 0 bases, J lost 4 bases, and 11 bases stayed unmatched.

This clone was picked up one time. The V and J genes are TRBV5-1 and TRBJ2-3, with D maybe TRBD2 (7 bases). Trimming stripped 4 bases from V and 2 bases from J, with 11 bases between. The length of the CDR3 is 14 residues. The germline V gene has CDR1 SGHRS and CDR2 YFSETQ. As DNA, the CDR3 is TGCGCCAGCAGCGAGGGGGACTACACAGATACGCAGTATTTT. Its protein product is CASSEGDYTDTQYF.

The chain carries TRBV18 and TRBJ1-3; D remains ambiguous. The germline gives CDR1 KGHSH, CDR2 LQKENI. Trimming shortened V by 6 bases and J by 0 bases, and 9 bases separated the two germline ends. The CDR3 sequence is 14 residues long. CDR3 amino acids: CASSPTNSGNTIYF. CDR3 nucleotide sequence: TGTGCCAGCTCCCCGACTAACTCTGGAAACACCATATATTTT.